This TCR beta chain was identified in a study of blood T cell repertoires in COVID-19. Whole-study context: Acute-phase and convalescent COVID-19 samples originated in the United States, Italy and Spain.

The CDR3 loop spans 14 amino acids. Germline CDR1 reads SGHAT; CDR2 reads FQNNGV. V was trimmed by 6 bases and J by 8 bases, leaving 17 bases between them. As processed by the authors: From reference gene primer amplification, estimates of nucleated cell counts were derived. Generated by immunoSEQ multiplex PCR, the TCRdb table keeps only in-frame clones and is missing some. V and J calls and clone size are copied from that table; D and trimming were computed from the DNA. Of roughly 250,000 clones listed, approximately 85% were seen once; the top ten hold 0.7% to 1%. While infection was still active, Seattle patients were enrolled and then followed longitudinally.

This sequence joins TRBV11-2 and TRBJ2-1; D unclear. This sequence was found in a human donor with COVID-19, enrolled during active disease. The donor label of this sample is uncertain. Sequencing used peripheral blood. CDR3 DNA: TGTGCCAGCAGGTCTTTCGAGCGATTGGATGAGCAGTTCTTC. Translation gives CASRSFERLDEQFF.